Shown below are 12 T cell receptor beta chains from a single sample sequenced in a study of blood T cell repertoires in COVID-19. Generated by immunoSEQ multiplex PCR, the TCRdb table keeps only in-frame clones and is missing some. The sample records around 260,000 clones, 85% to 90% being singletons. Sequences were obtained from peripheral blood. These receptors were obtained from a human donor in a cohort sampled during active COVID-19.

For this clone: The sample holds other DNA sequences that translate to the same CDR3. The CDR3 is CASSRGGSSYEQYF. CDR3 nucleotides: TGTGCCAGCAGCCGCGGTGGGAGCTCCTACGAGCAGTACTTC. The chain links TRBV3-1 (or the pseudogene TRBV3-2) to TRBJ2-7; tentative D call: TRBD2 (5 bases). This CDR3 comprises 14 residues. V was clipped by 4 bases and J by 0 bases, with 10 bases between them. Germline-derived CDR1 and CDR2 are LGHDT and YNNKEL (reference sequence).

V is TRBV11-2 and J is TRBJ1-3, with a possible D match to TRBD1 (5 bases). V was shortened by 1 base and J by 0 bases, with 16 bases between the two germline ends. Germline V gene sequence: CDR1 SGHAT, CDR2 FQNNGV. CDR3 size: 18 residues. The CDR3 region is CASSLVAGGTPSGNTIYF. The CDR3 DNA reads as TGTGCCAGCAGCTTAGTGGCGGGGGGGACCCCCTCTGGAAACACCATATATTTT.

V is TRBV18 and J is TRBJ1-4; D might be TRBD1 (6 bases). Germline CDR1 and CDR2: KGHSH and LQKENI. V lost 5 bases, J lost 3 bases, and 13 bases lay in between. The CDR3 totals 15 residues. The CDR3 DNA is TGTGCCAGCTCAGAATCAGGGGTTGCTAATGAAAAACTGTTTTTT. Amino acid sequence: CASSESGVANEKLFF.

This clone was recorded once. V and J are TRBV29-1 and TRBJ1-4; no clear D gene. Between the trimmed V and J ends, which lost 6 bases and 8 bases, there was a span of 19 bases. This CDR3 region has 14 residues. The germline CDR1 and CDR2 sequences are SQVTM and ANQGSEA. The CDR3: CSVSARIGSEKLFF. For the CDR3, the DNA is TGCAGCGTATCAGCACGCATCGGGAGCGAAAAACTGTTTTTT.

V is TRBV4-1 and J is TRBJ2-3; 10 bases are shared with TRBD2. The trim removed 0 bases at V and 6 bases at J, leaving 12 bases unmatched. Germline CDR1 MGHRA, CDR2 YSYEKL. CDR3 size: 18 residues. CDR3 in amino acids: CASSQDSFSGRAGDTQYF. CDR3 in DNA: TGCGCCAGCAGCCAAGATAGCTTCAGCGGGAGGGCCGGGGATACGCAGTATTTT.

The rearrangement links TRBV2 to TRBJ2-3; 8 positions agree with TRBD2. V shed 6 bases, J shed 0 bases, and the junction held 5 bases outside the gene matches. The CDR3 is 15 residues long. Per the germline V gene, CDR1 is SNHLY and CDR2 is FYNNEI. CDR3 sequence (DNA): TGTGCCAGCAGGGGACTAGAACTCAGCACAGATACGCAGTATTTT. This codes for CASRGLELSTDTQYF. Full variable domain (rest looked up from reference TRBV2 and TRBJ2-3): EPEVTQTPSHQVTQMGQEVILRCVPISNHLYFYWYRQILGQKVEFLVSFYNNEISEKSEIFDDQFSVERPDGSNFTLKIRSTKLEDSAMYFCASRGLELSTDTQYFGPGTRLTVL.

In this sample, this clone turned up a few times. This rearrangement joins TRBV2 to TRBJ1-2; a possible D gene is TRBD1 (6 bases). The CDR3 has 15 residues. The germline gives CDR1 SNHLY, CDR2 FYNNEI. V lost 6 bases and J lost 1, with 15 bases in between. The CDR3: CASRHRDQYNYGYTF. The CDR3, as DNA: TGTGCCAGCAGGCACAGGGACCAGTATAACTATGGCTACACCTTC.

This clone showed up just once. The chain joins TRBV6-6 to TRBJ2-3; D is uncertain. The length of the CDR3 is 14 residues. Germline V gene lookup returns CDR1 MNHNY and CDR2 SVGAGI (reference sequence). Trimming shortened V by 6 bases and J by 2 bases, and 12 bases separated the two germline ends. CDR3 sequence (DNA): TGTGCCAGCAGCGACTGGTTTAACACAGATACGCAGTATTTT. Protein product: CASSDWFNTDTQYF.

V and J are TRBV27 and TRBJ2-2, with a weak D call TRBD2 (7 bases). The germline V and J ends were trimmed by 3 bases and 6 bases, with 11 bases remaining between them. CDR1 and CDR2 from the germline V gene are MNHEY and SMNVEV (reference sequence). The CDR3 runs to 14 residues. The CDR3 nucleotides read TGTGCCAGCAGTTTGAGGGAGGGGGCCGGGGAGCTGTTTTTT. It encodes CASSLREGAGELFF.

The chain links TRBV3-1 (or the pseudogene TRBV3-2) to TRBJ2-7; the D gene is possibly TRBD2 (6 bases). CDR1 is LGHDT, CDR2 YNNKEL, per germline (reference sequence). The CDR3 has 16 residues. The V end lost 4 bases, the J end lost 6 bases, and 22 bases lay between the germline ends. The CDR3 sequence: CASSRVGASAFAEQYF. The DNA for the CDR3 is TGTGCCAGCAGCCGCGTTGGGGCTAGCGCGTTTGCCGAGCAGTACTTC.

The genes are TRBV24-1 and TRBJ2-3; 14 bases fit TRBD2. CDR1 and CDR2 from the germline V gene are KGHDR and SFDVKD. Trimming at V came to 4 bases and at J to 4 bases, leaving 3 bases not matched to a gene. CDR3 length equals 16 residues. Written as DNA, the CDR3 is TGTGCCACCAGTGACTCGGGACTAGCGGGAGCAGATACGCAGTATTTT. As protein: CATSDSGLAGADTQYF.

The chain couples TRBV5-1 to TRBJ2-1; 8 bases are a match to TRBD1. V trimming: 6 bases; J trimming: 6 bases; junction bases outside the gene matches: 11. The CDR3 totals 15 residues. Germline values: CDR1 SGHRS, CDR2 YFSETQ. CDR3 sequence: CASTQPTGALNEQFF. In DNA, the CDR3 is TGCGCCAGCACACAACCGACAGGGGCGCTCAATGAGCAGTTCTTC.